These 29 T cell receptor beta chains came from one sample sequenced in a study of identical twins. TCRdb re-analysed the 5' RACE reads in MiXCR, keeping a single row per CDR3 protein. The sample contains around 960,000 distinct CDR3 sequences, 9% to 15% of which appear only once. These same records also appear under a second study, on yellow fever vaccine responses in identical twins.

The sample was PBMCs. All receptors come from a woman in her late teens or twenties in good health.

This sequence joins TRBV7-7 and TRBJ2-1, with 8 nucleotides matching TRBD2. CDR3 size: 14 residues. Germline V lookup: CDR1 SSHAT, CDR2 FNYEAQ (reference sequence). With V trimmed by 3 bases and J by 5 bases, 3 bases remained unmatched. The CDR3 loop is CASSLTSADNEQFF. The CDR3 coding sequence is TGTGCCAGCAGCTTGACTAGCGCAGACAATGAGCAGTTCTTC.

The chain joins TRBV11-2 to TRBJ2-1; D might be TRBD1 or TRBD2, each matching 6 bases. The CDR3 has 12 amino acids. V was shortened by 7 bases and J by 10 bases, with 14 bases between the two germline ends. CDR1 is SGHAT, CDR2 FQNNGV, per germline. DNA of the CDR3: TGTGCCAGCACCGCCACGGGGGCGGAGCAGTTCTTC. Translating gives CASTATGAEQFF.

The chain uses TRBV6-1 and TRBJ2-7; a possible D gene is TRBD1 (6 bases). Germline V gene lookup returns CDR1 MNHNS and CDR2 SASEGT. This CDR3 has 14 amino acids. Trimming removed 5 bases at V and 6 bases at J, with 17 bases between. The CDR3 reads CASSTRTVRGEQYF. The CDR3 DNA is TGTGCCAGCAGTACCCGGACAGTACGGGGCGAGCAGTACTTC.

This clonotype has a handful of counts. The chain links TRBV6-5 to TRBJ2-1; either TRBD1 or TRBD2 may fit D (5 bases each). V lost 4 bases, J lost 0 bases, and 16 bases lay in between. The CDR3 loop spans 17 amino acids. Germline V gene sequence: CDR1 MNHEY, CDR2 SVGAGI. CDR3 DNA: TGTGCCAGCAGTTTCCGGGTTGGGACCAGCTCCTACAATGAGCAGTTCTTC. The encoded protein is CASSFRVGTSSYNEQFF.

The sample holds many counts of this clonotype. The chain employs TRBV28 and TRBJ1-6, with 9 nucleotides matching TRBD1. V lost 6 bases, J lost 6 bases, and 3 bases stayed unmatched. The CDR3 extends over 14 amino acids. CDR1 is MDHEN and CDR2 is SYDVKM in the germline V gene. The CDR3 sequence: CASRSGQGNSPLHF. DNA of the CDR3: TGTGCCAGCAGATCGGGACAGGGTAATTCACCCCTCCACTTT.

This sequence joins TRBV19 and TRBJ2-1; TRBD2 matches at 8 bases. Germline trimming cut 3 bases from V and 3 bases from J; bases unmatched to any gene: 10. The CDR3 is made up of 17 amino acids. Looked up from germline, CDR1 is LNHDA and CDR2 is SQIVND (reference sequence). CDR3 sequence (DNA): TGTGCCAGTAGTATTGGGGGGCTAGCGGGTCACTACAATGAGCAGTTCTTC. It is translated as CASSIGGLAGHYNEQFF. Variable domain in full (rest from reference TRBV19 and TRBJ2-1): DGGITQSPKYLFRKEGQNVTLSCEQNLNHDAMYWYRQDPGQGLRLIYYSQIVNDFQKGDIAEGYSVSREKKESFPLTVTSAQKNPTAFYLCASSIGGLAGHYNEQFFGPGTRLTVL.

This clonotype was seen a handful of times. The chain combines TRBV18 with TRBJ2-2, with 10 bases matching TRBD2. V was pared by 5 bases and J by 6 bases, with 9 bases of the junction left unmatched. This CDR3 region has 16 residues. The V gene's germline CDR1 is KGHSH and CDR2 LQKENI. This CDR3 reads CASSSPSGSGPGELFF. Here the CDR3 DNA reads TGTGCCAGCTCATCCCCTAGCGGGAGCGGACCCGGGGAGCTGTTTTTT.

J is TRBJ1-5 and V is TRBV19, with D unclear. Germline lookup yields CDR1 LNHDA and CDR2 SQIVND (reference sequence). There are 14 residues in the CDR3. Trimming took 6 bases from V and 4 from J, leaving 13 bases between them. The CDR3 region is CASREREMNQPQHF. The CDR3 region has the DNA TGTGCCAGTAGGGAAAGGGAAATGAATCAGCCCCAGCATTTT.

The CDR3 protein is CASSIPRGWGTDTQYF. As DNA, the CDR3 is TGTGCCAGCAGCATTCCCCGGGGGTGGGGCACAGATACGCAGTATTTT. This chain uses TRBV7-9 with TRBJ2-3, with D possibly TRBD2 on 6 matching bases. The germline V gene encodes CDR1 SEHNR and CDR2 FQNEAQ (reference sequence). The ends were cut back, 5 bases at V and 1 base at J, with 16 bases in the middle. The CDR3 sequence is 16 residues long.

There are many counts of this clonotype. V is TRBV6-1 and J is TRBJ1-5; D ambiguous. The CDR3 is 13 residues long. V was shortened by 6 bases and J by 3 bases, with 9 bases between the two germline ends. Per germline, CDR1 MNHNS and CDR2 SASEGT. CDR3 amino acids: CASSPGYNQPQHF. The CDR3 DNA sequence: TGTGCCAGCAGCCCGGGCTACAATCAGCCCCAGCATTTT.

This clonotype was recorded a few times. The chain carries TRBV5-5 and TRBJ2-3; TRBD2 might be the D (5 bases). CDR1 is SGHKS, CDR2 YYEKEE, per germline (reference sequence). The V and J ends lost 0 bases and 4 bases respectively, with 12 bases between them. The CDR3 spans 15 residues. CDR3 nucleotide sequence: TGTGCCAGCAGCTTGGTTAAGACTATGGCAGATACGCAGTATTTT. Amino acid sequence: CASSLVKTMADTQYF.

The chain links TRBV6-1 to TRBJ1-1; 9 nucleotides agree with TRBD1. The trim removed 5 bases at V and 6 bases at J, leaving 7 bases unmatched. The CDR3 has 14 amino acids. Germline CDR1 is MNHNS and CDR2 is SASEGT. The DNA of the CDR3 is TGTGCCAGCAGTATTGGGACAGGGCTGGCTGAAGCTTTCTTT. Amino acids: CASSIGTGLAEAFF.

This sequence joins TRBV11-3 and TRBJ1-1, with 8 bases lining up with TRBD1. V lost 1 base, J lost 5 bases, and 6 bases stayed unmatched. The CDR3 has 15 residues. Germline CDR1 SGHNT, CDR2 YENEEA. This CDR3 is CASSLVSGGKTEAFF. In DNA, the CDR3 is TGTGCCAGCAGCTTAGTTTCAGGGGGCAAAACTGAAGCTTTCTTT. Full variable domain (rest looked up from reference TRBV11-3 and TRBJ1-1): EAGVVQSPRYKIIEKKQPVAFWCNPISGHNTLYWYLQNLGQGPELLIRYENEEAVDDSQLPKDRFSAERLKGVDSTLKIQPAELGDSAVYLCASSLVSGGKTEAFFGQGTRLTVV.

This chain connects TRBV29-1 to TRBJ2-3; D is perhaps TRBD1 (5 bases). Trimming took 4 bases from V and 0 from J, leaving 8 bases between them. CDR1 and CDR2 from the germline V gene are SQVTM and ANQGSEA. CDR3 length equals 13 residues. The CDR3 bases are TGCAGCGTTGTTTGGGGCAGCACAGATACGCAGTATTTT. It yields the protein CSVVWGSTDTQYF.

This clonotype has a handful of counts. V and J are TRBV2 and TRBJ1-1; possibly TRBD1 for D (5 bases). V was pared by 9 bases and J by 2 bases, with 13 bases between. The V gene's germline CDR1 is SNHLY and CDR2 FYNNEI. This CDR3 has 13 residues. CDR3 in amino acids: CASNSQGNTEAFF. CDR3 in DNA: TGTGCCAGTAATTCTCAGGGTAACACTGAAGCTTTCTTT.

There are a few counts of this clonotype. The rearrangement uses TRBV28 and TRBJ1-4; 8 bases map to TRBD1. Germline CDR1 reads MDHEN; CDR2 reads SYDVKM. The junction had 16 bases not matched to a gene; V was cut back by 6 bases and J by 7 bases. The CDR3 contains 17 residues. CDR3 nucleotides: TGTGCCAGCAGCTCATCCGCGACAGGGGAAAGTTCTGAAAAACTGTTTTTT. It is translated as CASSSSATGESSEKLFF.

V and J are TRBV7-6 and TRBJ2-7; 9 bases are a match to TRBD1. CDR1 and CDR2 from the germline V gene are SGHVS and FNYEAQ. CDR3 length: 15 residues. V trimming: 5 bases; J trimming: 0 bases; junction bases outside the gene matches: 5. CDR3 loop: CASSRTGGTSYEQYF. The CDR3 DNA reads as TGTGCCAGCAGCCGTACAGGGGGCACCTCCTACGAGCAGTACTTC.

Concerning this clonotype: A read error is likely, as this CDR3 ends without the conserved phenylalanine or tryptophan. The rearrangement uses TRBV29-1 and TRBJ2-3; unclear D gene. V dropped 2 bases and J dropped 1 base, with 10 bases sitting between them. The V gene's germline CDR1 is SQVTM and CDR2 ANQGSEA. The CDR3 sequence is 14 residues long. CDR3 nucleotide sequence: TGCAGCGTTGAACCCGGGCTTGGCACAGATACGCAGTATTCT. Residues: CSVEPGLGTDTQYS.

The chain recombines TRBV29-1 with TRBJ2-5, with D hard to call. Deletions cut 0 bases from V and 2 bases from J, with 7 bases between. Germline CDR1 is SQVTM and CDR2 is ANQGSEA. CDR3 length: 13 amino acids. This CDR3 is CSVEDPFQETQYF. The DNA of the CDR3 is TGCAGCGTTGAAGATCCCTTTCAAGAGACCCAGTACTTC. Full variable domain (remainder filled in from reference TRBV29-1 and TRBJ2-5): SAVISQKPSRDICQRGTSLTIQCQVDSQVTMMFWYRQQPGQSLTLIATANQGSEATYESGFVIDKFPISRPNLTFSTLTVSNMSPEDSSIYLCSVEDPFQETQYFGPGTRLLVL.

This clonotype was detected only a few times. The CDR3 sequence is CASSLRMAPYEQYF. The DNA of the CDR3 is TGTGCCAGCAGTTTAAGAATGGCCCCCTACGAGCAGTACTTC. The gene calls are TRBV27 and TRBJ2-7; no definite D call. There are 14 residues in the CDR3. Between the trimmed V and J ends, which lost 2 bases and 2 bases, there was a span of 10 bases. CDR1 is MNHEY, CDR2 SMNVEV, per germline (reference sequence).

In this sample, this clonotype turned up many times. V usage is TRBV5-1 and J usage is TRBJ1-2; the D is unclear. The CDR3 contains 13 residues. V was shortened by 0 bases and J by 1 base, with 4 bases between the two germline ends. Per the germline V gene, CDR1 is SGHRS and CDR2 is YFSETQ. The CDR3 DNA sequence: TGCGCCAGCAGCTTGGAGAGTAACTATGGCTACACCTTC. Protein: CASSLESNYGYTF. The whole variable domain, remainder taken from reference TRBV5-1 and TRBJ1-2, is KAGVTQTPRYLIKTRGQQVTLSCSPISGHRSVSWYQQTPGQGLQFLFEYFSETQRNKGNFPGRFSGRQFSNSRSEMNVSTLELGDSALYLCASSLESNYGYTFGSGTRLTVV.

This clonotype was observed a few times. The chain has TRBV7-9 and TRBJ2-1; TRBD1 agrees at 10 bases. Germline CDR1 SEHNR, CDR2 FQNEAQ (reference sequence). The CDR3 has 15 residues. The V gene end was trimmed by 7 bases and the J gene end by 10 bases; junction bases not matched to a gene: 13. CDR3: CASNQPTGTGDEQFF. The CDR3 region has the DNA TGTGCCAGCAACCAGCCGACCGGGACAGGGGACGAGCAGTTCTTC. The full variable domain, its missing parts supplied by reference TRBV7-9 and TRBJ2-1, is DTGVSQNPRHKITKRGQNVTFRCDPISEHNRLYWYRQTLGQGPEFLTYFQNEAQLEKSRLLSDRFSAERPKGSFSTLEIQRTEQGDSAMYLCASNQPTGTGDEQFFGPGTRLTVL.

In DNA form, the CDR3 reads TGTGCCAGCAGTCCCAGTGGGGTAGCGGGATACGAGCAGTACGTC. It codes for CASSPSGVAGYEQYV. The chain carries TRBV28 and TRBJ2-7; 8 bases line up with TRBD2. CDR3 length: 15 amino acids. Germline V gene data show CDR1 as MDHEN and CDR2 as SYDVKM. V was pared by 5 bases and J by 4 bases, with 10 bases of the junction left unmatched.

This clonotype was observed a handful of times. Here the CDR3 reads CASSPLYSGEPGETQYF. In nucleotides, the CDR3 is TGTGCCAGCAGCCCACTCTACTCGGGGGAGCCAGGGGAGACCCAGTACTTC. The chain links TRBV3-1 to TRBJ2-5, with a tentative D call TRBD2 (6 bases). The CDR3 has 17 residues. Germline CDR1 LGHDT, CDR2 YNNKEL (reference sequence). The V gene lost 4 bases and the J gene lost 5 bases, with 23 bases spanning the gap.

Here the CDR3 reads CASSLTGRASEQFF. Written as DNA, the CDR3 is TGTGCCAGCAGCCTCACCGGGAGGGCCTCTGAGCAGTTCTTC. The chain couples TRBV27 to TRBJ2-1, with 8 bases that match TRBD2. Looked up from germline, CDR1 is MNHEY and CDR2 is SMNVEV (reference sequence). The trim removed 6 bases at V and 9 bases at J, leaving 10 bases unmatched. The CDR3 totals 14 residues.

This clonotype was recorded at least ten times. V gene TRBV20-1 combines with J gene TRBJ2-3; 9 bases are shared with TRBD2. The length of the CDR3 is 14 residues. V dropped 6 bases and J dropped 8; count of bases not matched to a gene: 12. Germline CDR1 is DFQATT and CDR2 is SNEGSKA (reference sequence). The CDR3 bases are TGCAGTGCAGTCCCAGCAGCGGGAGGTGTTACGCAGTATTTT. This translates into CSAVPAAGGVTQYF.

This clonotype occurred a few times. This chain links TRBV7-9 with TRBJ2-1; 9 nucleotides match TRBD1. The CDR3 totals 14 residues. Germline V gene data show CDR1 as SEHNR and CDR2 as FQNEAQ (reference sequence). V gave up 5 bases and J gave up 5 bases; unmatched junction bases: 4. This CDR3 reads CASSTRTGDNEQFF. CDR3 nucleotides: TGTGCCAGCAGCACCAGGACAGGGGACAATGAGCAGTTCTTC.

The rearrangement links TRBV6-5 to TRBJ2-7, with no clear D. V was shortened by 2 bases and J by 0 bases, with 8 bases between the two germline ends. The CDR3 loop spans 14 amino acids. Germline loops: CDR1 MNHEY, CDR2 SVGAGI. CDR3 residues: CASSYHQDSYEQYF. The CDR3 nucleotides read TGTGCCAGCAGTTACCACCAAGACTCCTACGAGCAGTACTTC.

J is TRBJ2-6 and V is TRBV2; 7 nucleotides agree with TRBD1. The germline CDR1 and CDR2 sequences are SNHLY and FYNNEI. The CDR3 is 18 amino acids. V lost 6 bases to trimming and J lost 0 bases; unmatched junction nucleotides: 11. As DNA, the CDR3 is TGTGCCAGCAGATCGACAGGGCCCACCTCCTCTGGGGCCAACGTCCTGACTTTC. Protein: CASRSTGPTSSGANVLTF.